These 30 T cell receptor beta chains originate from one sample sequenced in a study of blood T cell repertoires in COVID-19. The repertoire was sequenced with immunoSEQ multiplex PCR; TCRdb's copy has only in-frame clones and lacks some. This sample has some 240,000 clones, with over 80% found just once. Sequenced: peripheral blood. The receptors derive from a woman between 40 and 55 years old who had recovered from COVID-19.

V usage is TRBV27 and J usage is TRBJ2-2, with D maybe TRBD1 (5 bases). CDR3 length: 15 residues. V gave up 5 bases and J gave up 0 bases, with 10 bases separating them. Germline V gene data show CDR1 as MNHEY and CDR2 as SMNVEV (reference sequence). The CDR3 nucleotides are TGTGCCAGCAGTATAAGGGGTACGAACACCGGGGAGCTGTTTTTT. Translation: CASSIRGTNTGELFF.

The chain couples TRBV27 to TRBJ1-4; tentative D call: TRBD1 (5 bases). Deletions cut 2 bases from V and 4 bases from J, with 8 bases between. The CDR3 length is 14 residues. Germline V gene sequence: CDR1 MNHEY, CDR2 SMNVEV (reference sequence). CDR3 in amino acids: CASSLQGFNEKLFF. The CDR3 DNA sequence: TGTGCCAGCAGTTTACAGGGTTTTAATGAAAAACTGTTTTTT.

The V and J genes are TRBV19 and TRBJ2-7; a possible D gene is TRBD2 (5 bases). Germline assignment: CDR1 LNHDA and CDR2 SQIVND (reference sequence). The CDR3 sequence is 14 residues long. Trimming stripped 6 bases from V and 4 bases from J, with 16 bases between. The CDR3 nucleotides read TGTGCCAGTAGGCCCAGTGCCACTAGGTACGAGCAGTACTTC. Encoded protein: CASRPSATRYEQYF.

The chain uses TRBV7-9 and TRBJ1-3, with 10 bases fitting TRBD1. The CDR3 has 16 amino acids. V shed 5 bases and J 0 bases; nucleotides not matched to a gene: 4. Germline V gene sequence: CDR1 SEHNR, CDR2 FQNEAQ (reference sequence). CDR3 region: CASSQDRGNSGNTIYF. CDR3 in DNA: TGTGCCAGCAGCCAGGACAGGGGGAACTCTGGAAACACCATATATTTT.

This rearrangement joins TRBV2 to TRBJ2-2; D possibly corresponds to TRBD1 (6 bases). V gave up 7 bases and J gave up 7 bases, with 13 bases separating them. The CDR3 is made up of 13 amino acids. Germline V gene sequence: CDR1 SNHLY, CDR2 FYNNEI. The CDR3 bases are TGTGCCAGCATAATAACAGGGAGCGGGGAGCTGTTTTTT. This encodes CASIITGSGELFF. Based on the CDR3 plus reference TRBV2 and TRBJ2-2, the full variable domain is EPEVTQTPSHQVTQMGQEVILRCVPISNHLYFYWYRQILGQKVEFLVSFYNNEISEKSEIFDDQFSVERPDGSNFTLKIRSTKLEDSAMYFCASIITGSGELFFGEGSRLTVL.

The chain recombines TRBV5-1 with TRBJ1-1; a weak D match, TRBD1 (6 bases). The CDR3 runs 14 residues. CDR1 and CDR2 (germline): SGHRS, YFSETQ. Trimming removed 4 bases at V and 3 bases at J, with 13 bases between. Written as DNA, the CDR3 is TGCGCCAGCAGCCCCAGGGGAGATGACACTGAAGCTTTCTTT. This gives the protein CASSPRGDDTEAFF. Filled out from reference TRBV5-1 and TRBJ1-1, the complete variable domain reads KAGVTQTPRYLIKTRGQQVTLSCSPISGHRSVSWYQQTPGQGLQFLFEYFSETQRNKGNFPGRFSGRQFSNSRSEMNVSTLELGDSALYLCASSPRGDDTEAFFGQGTRLTVV.

The chain has TRBV3-1 (or the pseudogene TRBV3-2) and TRBJ2-7; tentatively, D is TRBD1 (5 bases). Germline CDR1 is LGHDT and CDR2 is YNNKEL (reference sequence). The V end lost 3 bases, the J end lost 0 bases, and 18 bases lay between the germline ends. The CDR3 sequence is 17 residues long. CDR3 residues: CASSHNPWQDNSYEQYF. CDR3 sequence (DNA): TGTGCCAGCAGCCATAATCCCTGGCAGGACAACTCCTACGAGCAGTACTTC.

This sequence joins TRBV6-2 or TRBV6-3 and TRBJ2-3; D gene ambiguous. The V and J ends lost 5 bases and 5 bases respectively, with 8 bases between them. CDR3 length: 12 amino acids. Germline assignment: CDR1 MNHEY and CDR2 SVGEGT. The DNA of the CDR3 is TGTGCCAGCAGTACCGATAGAGATACGCAGTATTTT. Protein product: CASSTDRDTQYF.

This clone was seen a handful of times. The V call is TRBV3-1 (or the pseudogene TRBV3-2), the J call TRBJ1-6; the match to TRBD1 covers 7 bases. The germline V gene encodes CDR1 LGHDT and CDR2 YNNKEL (reference sequence). The CDR3 contains 14 residues. V gave up 4 bases and J gave up 8 bases; unmatched junction bases: 5. The CDR3 spells CASSRTGTDSPLHF. In nucleotides, the CDR3 is TGTGCCAGCAGCCGAACCGGGACAGATTCACCCCTCCACTTT.

This clone was seen only a few times. The chain has TRBV3-1 (or the pseudogene TRBV3-2) and TRBJ2-3; 16 positions match TRBD2. After removal of 6 bases from V and 5 bases from J, the junction contained 5 bases not matched to a gene. Germline CDR1 reads LGHDT; CDR2 reads YNNKEL (reference sequence). The CDR3 is made up of 16 amino acids. The CDR3 DNA sequence: TGTGCCAGCAGTTTGGGGACTAGCGGGGGGGGAGATACGCAGTATTTT. Its protein is CASSLGTSGGGDTQYF.

The chain uses TRBV27 and TRBJ2-1; 13 bases map to TRBD2. The CDR3 is made up of 17 amino acids. Germline CDR1 and CDR2: MNHEY and SMNVEV (reference sequence). Germline trimming cut 5 bases from V and 4 bases from J; bases unmatched to any gene: 8. CDR3 sequence reads: CASSLGLAGARYNEQFF. DNA for the CDR3: TGTGCCAGCAGTCTTGGACTAGCGGGGGCGCGTTACAATGAGCAGTTCTTC.

The chain combines TRBV6-5 with TRBJ2-2, with 9 bases lining up with TRBD1. The CDR3 is 14 amino acids. Germline assignment: CDR1 MNHEY and CDR2 SVGAGI. Unmatched junction bases numbered 5, after V lost 10 bases and J lost 2 bases. As DNA, the CDR3 is TGTGCCACCAAACAGGGGGCTAACACCGGGGAGCTGTTTTTT. It translates to CATKQGANTGELFF.

The rearrangement links TRBV11-1 to TRBJ2-1; 7 bases match TRBD1. The trim removed 1 base at V and 14 bases at J, leaving 14 bases unmatched. The CDR3 spans 15 residues. Germline values: CDR1 SGHAT, CDR2 FQDESV (reference sequence). CDR3 coding DNA: TGTGCCAGCAGCTTAGATAGTAATCTCCGGGACAGCGAGTTCTTC. It codes for CASSLDSNLRDSEFF.

The genes are TRBV9 and TRBJ2-7; 9 bases map to TRBD1. CDR3 length equals 16 residues. The germline CDR1 and CDR2 sequences are SGDLS and YYNGEE. The V segment lost 0 bases and the J segment 5 bases; nucleotides outside the gene matches: 9. The DNA for the CDR3 is TGTGCCAGCAGCGTAGTCGGGACAGGGTCCTTCAACGAGCAGTACTTC. This gives the protein CASSVVGTGSFNEQYF.

The chain links TRBV2 to TRBJ1-4, with 7 bases fitting TRBD1. Looked up from germline, CDR1 is SNHLY and CDR2 is FYNNEI. V gave up 5 bases and J gave up 0 bases; unmatched junction bases: 9. The CDR3 spans 17 residues. The DNA for the CDR3 is TGTGCCAGCAGTCAGTACAGGGGTGACTCAACTAATGAAAAACTGTTTTTT. Protein product: CASSQYRGDSTNEKLFF.

This chain connects TRBV28 to TRBJ1-1; D is perhaps TRBD1 (5 bases). The CDR3 extends over 13 amino acids. Germline V CDR1 and CDR2: MDHEN, SYDVKM. V was pared by 5 bases and J by 1 base, with 8 bases between. The CDR3 bases are TGTGCCAGCAGTCCCGGACAGAACACTGAAGCTTTCTTT. Translation: CASSPGQNTEAFF.

This clone showed up just once. The chain has TRBV5-6 and TRBJ2-5; 8 bases line up with TRBD1. J gave up 5 bases and V 4 bases, and 7 bases lay outside the gene matches. Germline V CDR1 and CDR2: SGHDT, YYEEEE. The CDR3 length is 14 residues. The CDR3 reads CASSQLTGGETQYF. CDR3 nucleotides: TGTGCCAGCAGCCAACTTACAGGGGGGGAGACCCAGTACTTC.

The chain couples TRBV5-6 to TRBJ2-7, with a tentative D call TRBD1 (6 bases). Trimming cost V 4 bases and J 4 bases, with 9 bases left between them. The CDR3 runs to 12 residues. Germline V gene lookup returns CDR1 SGHDT and CDR2 YYEEEE. CDR3 sequence reads: CASSAGQYEQYF. DNA for the CDR3: TGTGCCAGCAGCGCCGGACAGTACGAGCAGTACTTC. The full variable domain, completed using reference TRBV5-6 and TRBJ2-7, is DAGVTQSPTHLIKTRGQQVTLRCSPKSGHDTVSWYQQALGQGPQFIFQYYEEEERQRGNFPDRFSGHQFPNYSSELNVNALLLGDSALYLCASSAGQYEQYFGPGTRLTVT.

CDR3 nucleotides: TGTGCCAGCAGCTCCTACGGCGGGGAGCTGTTTTTT. This codes for CASSSYGGELFF. The J gene is TRBJ2-2, the V gene TRBV7-3; D ambiguous. CDR3 size: 12 residues. In germline, CDR1 is SGHTA, CDR2 FQGTGA. Trimming left V 4 bases short and J 7 bases short, with 7 bases between.

This sequence joins TRBV7-2 and TRBJ1-5, with no clear D. Germline assignment: CDR1 SGHTA and CDR2 FQGNSA. This CDR3 spans 15 amino acids. Deletions cut 2 bases from V and 5 bases from J, with 13 bases between. CDR3 sequence (DNA): TGTGCCAGCAGCTTACTAGGAGAGCCTCATCAGCCCCAGCATTTT. Translated, it gives CASSLLGEPHQPQHF.

V is TRBV5-1 and J is TRBJ2-1, with D maybe TRBD1 (6 bases). This CDR3 has 14 amino acids. Trimming left V 3 bases short and J 6 bases short, with 13 bases between. The germline V gene has CDR1 SGHRS and CDR2 YFSETQ. The CDR3 loop is CASSSTGTLNEQFF. CDR3 bases: TGCGCCAGCAGCTCCACCGGGACACTCAATGAGCAGTTCTTC.

CDR3 amino acids: CASSYHNRVSDEKLFF. For the CDR3, the DNA is TGTGCCAGCAGTTACCATAACAGGGTCTCGGATGAAAAACTGTTTTTT. This chain links TRBV6-5 with TRBJ1-4, with a possible D match to TRBD1 (6 bases). This CDR3 contains 16 residues. Germline V gene sequence: CDR1 MNHEY, CDR2 SVGAGI. V was cut by 2 bases and J by 6 bases, with 16 bases left in between.

Many counts were recorded for this clone. This chain connects TRBV6-5 to TRBJ2-7; 10 bases map to TRBD1. The V and J ends lost 6 bases and 9 bases, in that order; junction bases with no gene match: 8. CDR3 length equals 13 residues. Looked up from germline, CDR1 is MNHEY and CDR2 is SVGAGI. CDR3 DNA sequence: TGTGCCAGCAGGGTAGACAGGGGGCGCGGGCAGTACTTC. Protein product: CASRVDRGRGQYF.

The chain has TRBV27 and TRBJ1-5; 7 positions match TRBD1. From germline, CDR1 is MNHEY and CDR2 SMNVEV (reference sequence). V trimming: 6 bases; J trimming: 5 bases; junction bases outside the gene matches: 10. CDR3 length: 15 residues. In nucleotides, the CDR3 is TGTGCCAGCAGAACCGGGACAGCCATCGATCAGCCCCAGCATTTT. This encodes CASRTGTAIDQPQHF.

Here the CDR3 DNA reads TGTGCCAGCAGCTTAGAGTACGGGACAGGGTTCTACGAGCAGTACTTC. This translates into CASSLEYGTGFYEQYF. The chain couples TRBV11-3 to TRBJ2-7, with 9 bases aligning to TRBD1. Trimming took 0 bases from V and 3 from J; bases not matched to a gene: 6. The CDR3 length is 16 residues. Germline CDR1 and CDR2: SGHNT and YENEEA.

This chain links TRBV3-1 (or the pseudogene TRBV3-2) with TRBJ1-1; TRBD1 is a possible D gene (5 bases). This CDR3 has 13 amino acids. The V gene's germline CDR1 is LGHDT and CDR2 YNNKEL (reference sequence). V was clipped by 2 bases and J by 4 bases, with 8 bases between them. Written as DNA, the CDR3 is TGTGCCAGCAGCCAACGGGGGAGCACTGAAGCTTTCTTT. Translation: CASSQRGSTEAFF.

The genes are TRBV5-1 and TRBJ2-4; possibly TRBD2 for D (6 bases). V dropped 5 bases and J dropped 6 bases, with 15 bases sitting between them. The germline CDR1 and CDR2 sequences are SGHRS and YFSETQ. This CDR3 is 14 amino acids long. For the CDR3, the DNA is TGCGCCAGCAGAGGTTCGGGGGTTGGAAACATTCAGTACTTC. The encoded protein is CASRGSGVGNIQYF.

The chain uses TRBV6-5 and TRBJ2-7; 10 bases line up with TRBD1. Germline CDR1 and CDR2: MNHEY and SVGAGI. The trim removed 6 bases at V and 1 base at J, leaving 6 bases unmatched. The CDR3 has 15 residues. The CDR3 coding sequence is TGTGCCAGCAGCATCCGGGACAGGGGTTCCTACGAGCAGTACTTC. This sequence encodes CASSIRDRGSYEQYF.

V usage is TRBV5-1 and J usage is TRBJ1-1; 12 bases are shared with TRBD1. The CDR3 consists of 17 residues. V shed 1 base and J 3 bases; nucleotides not matched to a gene: 7. Germline CDR1 reads SGHRS; CDR2 reads YFSETQ. The CDR3 nucleotides are TGCGCCAGCAGCTTGTCACGGGGACAGGGGGCATACACTGAAGCTTTCTTT. It encodes CASSLSRGQGAYTEAFF.

V is TRBV27 and J is TRBJ2-5, with a weak D call TRBD1 (5 bases). Trimming took off 5 bases at V and 1 base at J, with 11 bases between the two ends. The germline CDR1 and CDR2 sequences are MNHEY and SMNVEV (reference sequence). The CDR3 length is 14 residues. The CDR3 is CASSLGHSQETQYF. The CDR3 DNA reads TGTGCCAGCAGTCTGGGGCATAGCCAAGAGACCCAGTACTTC.